This T cell receptor beta chain was captured in a study of CD4 T cells in relation to SARS-CoV-2 and coronaviruses. Turning to this clone: What it recognizes is unknown.

The data were produced by immunoSEQ multiplex PCR, yet TCRdb's version contains in-frame clones alone and is incomplete. The sample records 43,000 or so clones, approximately 80% being singletons. With 1 base removed from V and 0 bases from J, the gap between germline ends came to 6 bases. The CDR3 runs 14 residues. CDR1 is MNHEY and CDR2 is SMNVEV in the germline V gene (reference sequence). The V call is TRBV27, the J call TRBJ2-5; D not resolved. This clonotype was sampled from an adult with COVID-19. Sequencing was performed on naive CD4+ T cells from PBMCs, cultured in vitro. Documented subset: naive CD4+ T cells isolated by negative enrichment. CDR3 DNA: TGTGCCAGCAGTTTATGGGCAGACCAAGAGACCCAGTACTTC. This gives the protein CASSLWADQETQYF.